Listed here are 27 T cell receptor beta chains from one sample, sequenced in a study of immune evolution from preneoplasia to lung adenocarcinoma. Here immunoSEQ multiplex PCR was the method, and the copy in TCRdb shows in-frame clones only, minus some. The sample holds some 16,000 clones, around 88% seen once. The source material was FFPE invasive lung adenocarcinoma tissue. Every receptor here comes from a person between 70 and 80 years old with invasive lung adenocarcinoma.

This clone occurred once. V gene TRBV28 combines with J gene TRBJ1-5; the D gene is possibly TRBD1 (6 bases). Germline lookup yields CDR1 MDHEN and CDR2 SYDVKM. The CDR3 consists of 15 residues. V was pared by 5 bases and J by 7 bases, with 18 bases between. The CDR3 DNA is TGTGCCAGCAGTCTTCCCACAGGGCTAGGACAGCCCCAGCATTTT. The encoded protein is CASSLPTGLGQPQHF. Full variable domain (outside the CDR3, taken from reference TRBV28 and TRBJ1-5): DVKVTQSSRYLVKRTGEKVFLECVQDMDHENMFWYRQDPGLGLRLIYFSYDVKMKEKGDIPEGYSVSREKKERFSLILESASTNQTSMYLCASSLPTGLGQPQHFGDGTRLSIL.

The genes are TRBV29-1 and TRBJ1-1; TRBD1 aligns across 7 bases. Trimming took 6 bases from V and 3 from J; bases not matched to a gene: 10. Germline V gives CDR1 SQVTM, CDR2 ANQGSEA. CDR3 length: 14 residues. Here the CDR3 reads CSVHRGFWDTEAFF. The CDR3 nucleotides are TGCAGCGTGCACAGGGGTTTTTGGGACACTGAAGCTTTCTTT.

This clone was counted between two and nine times. The chain couples TRBV29-1 to TRBJ2-1; 7 nucleotides line up with TRBD2. Germline V gene sequence: CDR1 SQVTM, CDR2 ANQGSEA. V lost 4 bases and J lost 8; bases outside the gene matches: 5. This CDR3 is 12 amino acids long. CDR3 region: CSVGGGLDEQFF. The CDR3 DNA reads TGCAGCGTTGGCGGGGGTCTCGATGAGCAGTTCTTC.

The gene calls are TRBV23-1 and TRBJ2-1; 10 nucleotides line up with TRBD2. TRBV23-1 is identified as an open reading frame with a role that is uncertain. The CDR3 is 17 residues long. With V trimmed by 0 bases and J by 5 bases, 7 bases remained unmatched. CDR3 sequence reads: CASSQSGLAGVDNEQFF. CDR3 in DNA: TGCGCCAGCAGTCAATCGGGGCTAGCGGGAGTGGACAATGAGCAGTTCTTC.

The chain joins TRBV9 to TRBJ2-7, with TRBD2 as a possible D gene (5 bases). In germline, CDR1 is SGDLS, CDR2 YYNGEE. This CDR3 region has 12 residues. Trimming cost V 0 bases and J 7 bases, with 8 bases left between them. The CDR3 bases are TGTGCCAGCAGCGTAGAAGGAGGAGAGCAGTACTTC. The encoded protein is CASSVEGGEQYF.

The table lists this clone with a count of one. The V and J genes are TRBV7-9 and TRBJ1-2; 11 nucleotides line up with TRBD1. This CDR3 has 19 amino acids. Germline V gene data show CDR1 as SEHNR and CDR2 as FQNEAQ (reference sequence). The ends lost 7 bases at V and 0 bases at J; junction bases unmatched: 16. CDR3 DNA sequence: TGTGCCAGCACCCCTACGGTTTATGGACAGGGGGCCACTAACTATGGCTACACCTTC. Its translation is CASTPTVYGQGATNYGYTF.

The V gene is TRBV6-6, the J gene TRBJ2-1, with 8 bases aligning to TRBD1. Trimming removed 4 bases from V and 9 bases from J; junction bases left unmatched: 11. Germline assignment: CDR1 MNHNY and CDR2 SVGAGI (reference sequence). This CDR3 comprises 15 residues. CDR3 coding DNA: TGTGCCAGCAGTTCCCCGACAGGGGCGATTGGTGAGCAGTTCTTC. This encodes CASSSPTGAIGEQFF.

The table lists this clone with a few counts. V usage is TRBV7-6 and J usage is TRBJ2-7, with D perhaps matching TRBD2 (5 bases). The CDR3 consists of 12 residues. Germline assignment: CDR1 SGHVS and CDR2 FNYEAQ. V dropped 4 bases and J dropped 5 bases, with 9 bases sitting between them. The DNA of the CDR3 is TGTGCCAGCAGCTCCCCCGGGAACGAGCAGTACTTC. It is translated as CASSSPGNEQYF.

The chain links TRBV7-9 to TRBJ1-2, with TRBD1 matching 7 bases. The V segment lost 0 bases and the J segment 6 bases; nucleotides outside the gene matches: 1. The CDR3 runs to 13 residues. Per the germline V gene, CDR1 is SEHNR and CDR2 is FQNEAQ (reference sequence). The CDR3, as DNA: TGTGCCAGCAGCTTAGCTACAGGGGATGGCTACACCTTC. This gives the protein CASSLATGDGYTF.

The chain employs TRBV29-1 and TRBJ1-1; the match to TRBD1 covers 8 bases. Trimming removed 7 bases from V and 3 bases from J; junction bases left unmatched: 7. CDR3 size: 13 residues. Germline V gene data show CDR1 as SQVTM and CDR2 as ANQGSEA. This CDR3 reads CSARTGRDTEAFF. The CDR3 DNA reads TGCAGCGCACGGACAGGGAGAGACACTGAAGCTTTCTTT.

The chain joins TRBV6-1 to TRBJ2-3; no firm D call. V lost 3 bases and J 11 bases, leaving 15 bases between the germline ends. CDR1 is MNHNS, CDR2 SASEGT, per germline. This CDR3 comprises 13 residues. CDR3 in amino acids: CASSDLTTQRQYF. CDR3 bases: TGTGCCAGCAGTGATTTGACCACCCAAAGGCAGTATTTT.

The rearrangement uses TRBV2 and TRBJ2-1; TRBD2 matches 7 bases. Trimming cost V 3 bases and J 5 bases; bases outside gene matches: 4. There are 14 residues in the CDR3. CDR1 and CDR2 (germline): SNHLY, FYNNEI. The CDR3 is CASSDSGLDNEQFF. The CDR3, as DNA: TGTGCCAGCAGTGATAGCGGGTTAGACAATGAGCAGTTCTTC.

The chain joins TRBV28 to TRBJ1-4; 10 bases fit TRBD1. J gave up 8 bases and V 7 bases, and 19 bases lay outside the gene matches. From germline, CDR1 is MDHEN and CDR2 SYDVKM. The CDR3 covers 18 residues. The CDR3 nucleotides are TGTGCCAGCAATACCCCAGGACAGGGGGTGGGAGGGCGAGAAAAACTGTTTTTT. It translates to CASNTPGQGVGGREKLFF.

The rearrangement links TRBV28 to TRBJ2-2; TRBD1 might be the D (6 bases). This CDR3 region has 14 residues. Between the trimmed V and J ends, which lost 6 bases and 6 bases, there was a span of 14 bases. Germline CDR1 reads MDHEN; CDR2 reads SYDVKM. DNA for the CDR3: TGTGCCAGCAGAGCGGCAGGGGCGCCCGGGGAGCTGTTTTTT. It translates to CASRAAGAPGELFF.

The V and J genes are TRBV12-5 and TRBJ2-1, with a weak D call TRBD2 (6 bases). Germline loops: CDR1 LGHNT, CDR2 FRNRAP. The V and J ends lost 6 bases and 1 base respectively, with 13 bases between them. This CDR3 spans 15 amino acids. DNA for the CDR3: TGTGCTAGTGGAGCGCAGACTAGTTCCTACAATGAGCAGTTCTTC. As protein: CASGAQTSSYNEQFF.

The chain recombines TRBV28 with TRBJ2-7; D assignment may be TRBD1 or TRBD2 (5 bases each). V gave up 7 bases and J gave up 2 bases, with 15 bases separating them. This CDR3 comprises 14 residues. The germline V gene has CDR1 MDHEN and CDR2 SYDVKM. The CDR3 region is CASTAWDGTYEQYF. CDR3 bases: TGTGCCAGCACCGCGTGGGACGGAACCTACGAGCAGTACTTC. Full variable domain (missing parts from reference TRBV28 and TRBJ2-7): DVKVTQSSRYLVKRTGEKVFLECVQDMDHENMFWYRQDPGLGLRLIYFSYDVKMKEKGDIPEGYSVSREKKERFSLILESASTNQTSMYLCASTAWDGTYEQYFGPGTRLTVT.

This clone was found once. The chain carries TRBV15 and TRBJ1-4; D not resolved. Germline V gene data show CDR1 as LNHNV and CDR2 as YYDKDF (reference sequence). The CDR3 has 13 residues. The germline V and J ends were trimmed by 0 bases and 6 bases, with 5 bases remaining between them. Here the CDR3 reads CATSRDPHEKLFF. The CDR3 nucleotides read TGTGCCACCAGCAGAGACCCTCATGAAAAACTGTTTTTT.

CDR3 sequence reads: CASSDRTSGGATQYF. CDR3 nucleotides: TGTGCCAGCAGTGACAGGACTAGCGGGGGGGCAACGCAGTATTTT. The rearrangement joins TRBV2 to TRBJ2-3, with 15 bases fitting TRBD2. This CDR3 contains 15 residues. Germline V gene sequence: CDR1 SNHLY, CDR2 FYNNEI. V lost 3 bases, J lost 9 bases, and 4 bases stayed unmatched.

V is TRBV27 and J is TRBJ1-5; TRBD1 agrees at 10 bases. Germline values: CDR1 MNHEY, CDR2 SMNVEV (reference sequence). Trimming removed 6 bases from V and 2 bases from J; junction bases left unmatched: 4. The CDR3 runs 15 residues. DNA for the CDR3: TGTGCCAGCAGGGGACAGGGGAAGGGCAATCAGCCCCAGCATTTT. This encodes CASRGQGKGNQPQHF.

The gene calls are TRBV27 and TRBJ2-3; D gene ambiguous. CDR1 and CDR2 from the germline V gene are MNHEY and SMNVEV (reference sequence). V was cut by 11 bases and J by 1 base, with 4 bases left in between. The length of the CDR3 is 10 residues. Here the CDR3 reads CACGTDTQYF. The CDR3 coding sequence is TGTGCCTGCGGCACAGATACGCAGTATTTT.

The V and J genes are TRBV5-6 and TRBJ2-5; 7 nucleotides align to TRBD1. V trimming: 3 bases; J trimming: 3 bases; junction bases outside the gene matches: 2. The V gene's germline CDR1 is SGHDT and CDR2 YYEEEE. There are 13 residues in the CDR3. This CDR3 is CASSYGTEETQYF. The CDR3 bases are TGTGCCAGCAGCTATGGGACAGAAGAGACCCAGTACTTC.

The chain links TRBV6-5 to TRBJ1-5; 8 bases are a match to TRBD1. CDR3 length: 14 residues. CDR1 is MNHEY, CDR2 SVGAGI, per germline. J lost 6 bases, V lost 10 bases, and 11 bases had no gene match. The CDR3 DNA reads as TGTGCCACCAGACGGCAGGGGGCCGGTCAGCCCCAGCATTTT. Amino acids: CATRRQGAGQPQHF.

This chain connects TRBV11-1 to TRBJ2-5; D assignment may be TRBD1 or TRBD2 (6 bases each). V was shortened by 5 bases and J by 1 base, with 11 bases between the two germline ends. CDR3 length equals 14 residues. In germline, CDR1 is SGHAT, CDR2 FQDESV (reference sequence). CDR3 sequence (DNA): TGTGCCAGCAGCCCCAGGGGAGGCCAAGAGACCCAGTACTTC. Translation: CASSPRGGQETQYF.

The rearrangement links TRBV7-9 to TRBJ1-1; a weak D match, TRBD1 (5 bases). V lost 3 bases and J 1 base, leaving 6 bases between the germline ends. The CDR3 spans 13 residues. CDR1 and CDR2 (germline): SEHNR, FQNEAQ (reference sequence). The CDR3 DNA is TGTGCCAGCAGCTTTACAGGGAACACTGAAGCTTTCTTT. Translated: CASSFTGNTEAFF.

CDR3 sequence: CASSEPRRSNEQFF. CDR3 DNA: TGTGCCAGCAGTGAACCCAGACGGTCCAATGAGCAGTTCTTC. The V call is TRBV25-1, the J call TRBJ2-1; D unclear. With 2 bases removed from V and 6 bases from J, the gap between germline ends came to 11 bases. In germline, CDR1 is MGHDK, CDR2 SYGVNS. The CDR3 extends over 14 amino acids.

V and J are TRBV6-6 and TRBJ2-7; 8 bases match TRBD1. The V gene end was trimmed by 6 bases and the J gene end by 2 bases; junction bases not matched to a gene: 9. This CDR3 comprises 15 residues. Looked up from germline, CDR1 is MNHNY and CDR2 is SVGAGI (reference sequence). The chain's CDR3 is CASSTLGQEAYEQYF. CDR3 coding DNA: TGTGCCAGCAGCACGTTGGGACAGGAAGCCTACGAGCAGTACTTC.

The chain couples TRBV13 to TRBJ2-2; 14 bases fit TRBD2. Germline CDR1 PRHDT, CDR2 FYEKMQ (reference sequence). The J segment lost 5 bases and the V segment lost 5 bases, leaving 7 bases of the junction unmatched. This CDR3 has 17 residues. CDR3 loop: CASSPGTSGGSTGELFF. CDR3 nucleotide sequence: TGTGCCAGCAGCCCGGGGACTAGCGGGGGCTCTACCGGGGAGCTGTTTTTT.